This paragraph reports one T cell receptor (beta chain). This table comes from immunoSEQ multiplex PCR, and its TCRdb copy is limited to in-frame clones, with some not included. The sample holds more than 50,000 clones; 86% are singletons and the top ten take approximately 0.55%. CDR1 is MRHNA and CDR2 is SNTAGT in the germline V gene. The V gene lost 8 bases and the J gene lost 7 bases, with 21 bases spanning the gap. There are 15 residues in the CDR3. The sample belongs to a study of OX40 agonist ivuxolimab in advanced cancers. Background on the study: Patients were around 83% male with ages roughly 20 to 85, mean about 65.

This sequence was found in an adult with an advanced solid tumor such as melanoma, head and neck, liver or kidney cancer. The chain couples TRBV6-4 to TRBJ2-1, with a weak D call TRBD2 (5 bases). The specimen was CD4+ or CD8+ T cells sorted from blood, collected in a trial of the OX40 agonist ivuxolimab. For the CDR3, the DNA is TGTGCCAGCCGCAGAGAGGGCCTAATCCAAAATGAGCAGTTCTTC. It codes for CASRREGLIQNEQFF.